What follows are 21 T cell receptor beta chains derived from one specimen sequenced in a study of radiotherapy plus CTLA-4 blockade in lung cancer. Assay: immunoSEQ multiplex PCR; the TCRdb copy retains only in-frame clones and omits some. The sample has 70,000 to 95,000 clones, approximately 80% seen once. The sequenced sample was peripheral blood, obtained from a patient treated with radiotherapy plus ipilimumab. Receptors originate from a human donor with non-small cell lung cancer that progressed on radiotherapy plus ipilimumab.

The chain combines TRBV5-1 with TRBJ1-5, with a possible D match to TRBD1 (5 bases). Germline CDR1 and CDR2: SGHRS and YFSETQ. Trimming removed 0 bases at V and 4 bases at J, with 11 bases between. The length of the CDR3 is 15 residues. CDR3 DNA: TGCGCCAGCAGCTTGGCCGGTGGGGGAAATCAGCCCCAGCATTTT. It is translated as CASSLAGGGNQPQHF.

The chain is built from TRBV5-1 and TRBJ2-2, with 9 bases identical to TRBD1. The CDR3 has 17 residues. Trimming at V came to 3 bases and at J to 8 bases, leaving 14 bases not matched to a gene. The germline CDR1 and CDR2 sequences are SGHRS and YFSETQ. The CDR3 region has the DNA TGCGCCAGCAGCTGGACCTTAGGGACAGGGTTAGGAGGGGAGCTGTTTTTT. Its translation is CASSWTLGTGLGGELFF. The entire variable domain, with the rest obtained from reference TRBV5-1 and TRBJ2-2, is as follows: KAGVTQTPRYLIKTRGQQVTLSCSPISGHRSVSWYQQTPGQGLQFLFEYFSETQRNKGNFPGRFSGRQFSNSRSEMNVSTLELGDSALYLCASSWTLGTGLGGELFFGEGSRLTVL.

This rearrangement joins TRBV7-3 to TRBJ1-3; a weak D match, TRBD1 (5 bases). This CDR3 has 13 residues. V shed 0 bases and J shed 9 bases, with 9 bases lying between them. Per germline, CDR1 SGHTA and CDR2 FQGTGA. This chain's CDR3 is CASSLTFDSTIYF. The CDR3, as DNA: TGTGCCAGCAGCTTAACGTTCGACAGCACCATATATTTT. Full variable domain (missing parts from reference TRBV7-3 and TRBJ1-3): GAGVSQTPSNKVTEKGKYVELRCDPISGHTALYWYRQSLGQGPEFLIYFQGTGAADDSGLPNDRFFAVRPEGSVSTLKIQRTERGDSAVYLCASSLTFDSTIYFGEGSWLTVV.

The chain uses TRBV11-3 and TRBJ2-1, with D possibly matching TRBD2 (6 bases). The CDR3 totals 14 residues. Per germline, CDR1 SGHNT and CDR2 YENEEA. V lost 5 bases to trimming and J lost 7 bases, with 15 bases between them. The CDR3 DNA reads TGTGCCAGCAGCCCCATGGCGGGAAATAATGAGCAGTTCTTC. Its translation is CASSPMAGNNEQFF.

The chain combines TRBV7-2 with TRBJ2-2; 9 bases are shared with TRBD1. The V gene end was trimmed by 4 bases and the J gene end by 7 bases; junction bases not matched to a gene: 13. This CDR3 region has 17 residues. Germline V gene data show CDR1 as SGHTA and CDR2 as FQGNSA. The CDR3 sequence is CASSSRPQGAPGGELFF. The CDR3 DNA is TGTGCCAGCAGCTCACGTCCACAGGGGGCGCCCGGCGGGGAGCTGTTTTTT.

In nucleotides, the CDR3 is TGCGCCAGCAGCGACCGGGACTCGCTTAGGGAGCAGTTCTTC. Amino acids: CASSDRDSLREQFF. The chain carries TRBV5-1 and TRBJ2-1; a possible D gene is TRBD2 (6 bases). Germline V gene lookup returns CDR1 SGHRS and CDR2 YFSETQ. Trimming pared 4 bases from V and 10 bases from J, leaving 18 bases between. The CDR3 extends over 14 amino acids. Variable domain in full (rest from reference TRBV5-1 and TRBJ2-1): KAGVTQTPRYLIKTRGQQVTLSCSPISGHRSVSWYQQTPGQGLQFLFEYFSETQRNKGNFPGRFSGRQFSNSRSEMNVSTLELGDSALYLCASSDRDSLREQFFGPGTRLTVL.

This chain uses TRBV19 with TRBJ1-1; 7 bases are shared with TRBD1. The V gene end was trimmed by 8 bases and the J gene end by 6 bases; junction bases not matched to a gene: 0. The CDR3 consists of 10 residues. Per the germline V gene, CDR1 is LNHDA and CDR2 is SQIVND (reference sequence). The CDR3 DNA reads TGTGCCAGTGGGACAGCTGAAGCTTTCTTT. It encodes CASGTAEAFF.

V is TRBV23-1 and J is TRBJ1-2; the D gene is possibly TRBD1 (5 bases). TRBV23-1 is assigned to the ORF class and has an uncertain function. The CDR3 is 14 residues long. V lost 4 bases to trimming and J lost 0 bases, with 9 bases between them. Written as DNA, the CDR3 is TGCGCCAGCAGTCGACAGCCCCCTAACTATGGCTACACCTTC. The encoded protein is CASSRQPPNYGYTF.

V is TRBV7-9 and J is TRBJ2-1; perhaps D is TRBD1 or TRBD2 (5 bases each). V was shortened by 5 bases and J by 0 bases, with 14 bases between the two germline ends. The CDR3 has 16 amino acids. CDR1 and CDR2 from the germline V gene are SEHNR and FQNEAQ (reference sequence). CDR3 sequence: CASSRDPRGSYNEQFF. The CDR3 bases are TGTGCCAGCAGCCGGGACCCGAGGGGCTCCTACAATGAGCAGTTCTTC.

The chain employs TRBV7-9 and TRBJ2-1; the D is unclear. The CDR3 sequence is 12 residues long. Looked up from germline, CDR1 is SEHNR and CDR2 is FQNEAQ (reference sequence). V gave up 2 bases and J gave up 10 bases, with 9 bases separating them. The CDR3 here is CASSLHGQEQFF. DNA of the CDR3: TGTGCCAGCAGCTTACATGGCCAGGAGCAGTTCTTC.

The chain carries TRBV30 and TRBJ2-7, with TRBD2 matching 7 bases. V was clipped by 5 bases and J by 4 bases; unmatched bases: 5. Germline V gives CDR1 GTSNPN, CDR2 SVGIG (reference sequence). This CDR3 is 12 amino acids long. The CDR3 reads CAWRGGGYEQYF. The DNA of the CDR3 is TGTGCCTGGCGTGGGGGGGGGTACGAGCAGTACTTC.

V gene TRBV29-1 combines with J gene TRBJ2-5; perhaps TRBD1 as D (6 bases). V was clipped by 4 bases and J by 2 bases, with 14 bases between them. This CDR3 spans 14 amino acids. Germline V gives CDR1 SQVTM, CDR2 ANQGSEA. CDR3 coding DNA: TGCAGCGTTGTTGCAGGGGTATCGCAAGAGACCCAGTACTTC. This encodes CSVVAGVSQETQYF.

A few counts support this clone. The rearrangement links TRBV7-9 to TRBJ2-7; 8 bases line up with TRBD1. Germline V gene sequence: CDR1 SEHNR, CDR2 FQNEAQ (reference sequence). This CDR3 spans 13 amino acids. The V and J ends lost 8 bases and 2 bases, in that order; junction bases with no gene match: 5. CDR3 residues: CASGRTGTYEQYF. CDR3 bases: TGTGCCAGCGGTCGGACAGGGACCTACGAGCAGTACTTC.

The genes are TRBV4-1 and TRBJ2-7, with 14 bases aligning to TRBD2. The CDR3 is made up of 16 amino acids. V shed 4 bases and J 0 bases; nucleotides not matched to a gene: 2. Looked up from germline, CDR1 is MGHRA and CDR2 is YSYEKL. The CDR3 here is CASSPGLAGVSYEQYF. Here the CDR3 DNA reads TGCGCCAGCAGCCCGGGACTAGCGGGGGTCTCCTACGAGCAGTACTTC.

The chain carries TRBV6-5 and TRBJ2-1; D possibly uses TRBD1 or TRBD2 (6 bases each). V shed 6 bases and J shed 12 bases, with 15 bases lying between them. This CDR3 contains 12 residues. The germline gives CDR1 MNHEY, CDR2 SVGAGI. The CDR3 DNA is TGTGCCAGCAGAGCCGCAAGGGGGGTGCAGTTCTTC. Translation: CASRAARGVQFF.

Written as DNA, the CDR3 is TGTGCCAGTCAAACCCATAGCGACTACGAGCAGTACTTC. As protein: CASQTHSDYEQYF. The chain employs TRBV2 and TRBJ2-7; the D gene is possibly TRBD2 (5 bases). The CDR3 extends over 13 amino acids. Trimming removed 9 bases from V and 3 bases from J, with 15 bases in between. Germline V gene data show CDR1 as SNHLY and CDR2 as FYNNEI.

This clone was seen a few times. The identical CDR3 is also encoded by other nucleotide sequences in the sample. The chain couples TRBV5-4 to TRBJ2-5; D is ambiguous. CDR1 is SGHNT, CDR2 YYREEE, per germline (reference sequence). The CDR3 has 13 residues. V was trimmed by 0 bases and J by 2 bases, leaving 5 bases between them. CDR3 in amino acids: CASSLGQQETQYF. In DNA, the CDR3 is TGTGCCAGCAGCTTGGGGCAGCAAGAGACCCAGTACTTC.

V and J are TRBV5-1 and TRBJ2-5; 10 nucleotides align to TRBD1. With V trimmed by 5 bases and J by 5 bases, 9 bases remained unmatched. CDR1 is SGHRS and CDR2 is YFSETQ in the germline V gene. CDR3 length: 15 residues. As DNA, the CDR3 is TGCGCCAGCAGGTTACAGACAGGGGGCGCGGAGACCCAGTACTTC. Protein sequence: CASRLQTGGAETQYF.

This CDR3 reads CSAERLSGANVLTF. In nucleotides, the CDR3 is TGCAGCGCTGAGAGGCTATCTGGGGCCAACGTCCTGACTTTC. The gene calls are TRBV29-1 and TRBJ2-6, with unresolved D. The CDR3 is 14 amino acids. V was pared by 7 bases and J by 1 base, with 11 bases between. CDR1 is SQVTM, CDR2 ANQGSEA, per germline.

The rearrangement links TRBV28 to TRBJ1-3; 7 bases are shared with TRBD1. CDR3 length: 13 amino acids. V dropped 6 bases and J dropped 2; count of bases not matched to a gene: 1. CDR1 and CDR2 (germline): MDHEN, SYDVKM. CDR3 sequence reads: CASSGTAGNTIYF. The DNA of the CDR3 is TGTGCCAGCAGCGGGACAGCTGGAAACACCATATATTTT.

This chain joins TRBV4-1 and TRBJ1-5; D not resolved. This CDR3 spans 15 amino acids. V shed 1 base and J shed 2 bases, with 9 bases lying between them. Germline CDR1 and CDR2: MGHRA and YSYEKL. CDR3 sequence: CASSQGGRGNQPQHF. The CDR3, as DNA: TGCGCCAGCAGCCAAGGGGGTAGGGGCAATCAGCCCCAGCATTTT.